The sequence of this TCR beta chain was determined in a study of T cell responses to AZD1222 COVID-19 vaccine. In germline, CDR1 is ENHRY, CDR2 SYGVKD. The V end lost 4 bases, the J end lost 6 bases, and 8 bases lay between the germline ends. The CDR3 extends over 12 amino acids. The table came from immunoSEQ multiplex PCR; TCRdb's copy has only in-frame clones and leaves some out. The table records approximately 260,000 clones, more than 80% of them present only once. The V gene is TRBV10-3, the J gene TRBJ2-3; D gene ambiguous. The TCR was taken from an adult in good health. Source: peripheral blood, taken on day 0 of AZD1222 vaccination. Written as DNA, the CDR3 is TGTGCCATCAGTGCCCGACTTGATACGCAGTATTTT. This translates into CAISARLDTQYF.